This is a list of T cell receptor beta chains from one sample in a study of Tregs in tolerant kidney transplant recipients. TCRdb's copy holds only in-frame clones and misses some; the assay was immunoSEQ multiplex PCR. Of roughly 250,000 clones in the sample, around 82% were seen once. The sequenced sample consisted of CD4+ T cells from blood. The receptors shown here come from a human donor in good health. The CDR3 runs from the conserved cysteine through the conserved F or W. Each record gives: clone size, V gene, J gene, D gene, CDR3 DNA, CDR3 protein. A D gene is named only where the DNA matches it firmly. Clone size is not always given. Where it is, it says once, few, many or a class for expanded clones.

>-|TRBV11-3|TRBJ2-7|TRBD1
TGTGCCAGCAGCAACGACAGGGTAGGAGGCGAGCAGTACTTC
CASSNDRVGGEQYF
>-|TRBV2|TRBJ1-3|-
TGTGCCAGCCGCACCCGCTCTGGAAACACCATATATTTT
CASRTRSGNTIYF
>-|TRBV2|TRBJ2-1|-
TGTGCCAGCAGACAGGGAAACAATGAGCAGTTCTTC
CASRQGNNEQFF
>once|TRBV6-6|TRBJ2-3|TRBD1
TGTGCCAGCAGTTACTCGCAGACCGACTCAGGGGGTACGCAGTATTTT
CASSYSQTDSGGTQYF
>-|TRBV27|TRBJ1-2|-
TGTGCCAGCAGTCTAACCCCCAGAATTGGCTACACCTTC
CASSLTPRIGYTF
>-|TRBV25-1|TRBJ2-7|-
TGTGCCAGCAGTGAAGGAGGGGGCTCCTACGAGCAGTACTTC
CASSEGGGSYEQYF
>-|TRBV6-1|TRBJ1-1|-
TGTGCCAGCACCACTGGACAGTCTATGAACACTGAAGCTTTCTTT
CASTTGQSMNTEAFF
>-|TRBV18|TRBJ2-1|-
TGTGCCAGCTCACCGGCGTACCGCGGCCTCACGCGAAATGAGCAGTTCTTC
CASSPAYRGLTRNEQFF
>-|TRBV7-9|TRBJ1-2|TRBD1
TGTGCCAGCAGCTTAAGAGGACAGGTATCGACCAGCTACACCTTC
CASSLRGQVSTSYTF
>once|TRBV12-2|TRBJ2-7|-
TGTGCAAGTCACCCTCGGGGGGAGCAGACCTACGAGCAGTACTTC
CASHPRGEQTYEQYF
>-|TRBV5-6|TRBJ2-7|-
TGTGCCAGCAGCCTGGATCGGCTAGCCTACGAGCAGTACTTC
CASSLDRLAYEQYF
>-|TRBV5-1|TRBJ2-4|-
TGCGCCAGCAGCTTGCCCGAAGTACAGGGAAGGGCCAAAAACATTCAGTACTTC
CASSLPEVQGRAKNIQYF
>-|TRBV19|TRBJ2-1|TRBD2
TGTGCCAGTAGTAATAGACTAGCGGGAGGGCCCGCCAATGAGCAGTTCTTC
CASSNRLAGGPANEQFF
>-|TRBV19|TRBJ1-5|-
TGTGCCAGTAGTATTATCGCCAAAAGCAATCAGCCCCAGCATTTT
CASSIIAKSNQPQHF
>few|TRBV30|TRBJ2-3|TRBD2
TGTGCCTGGAGTGTGACTAGCGGGAGGGCCTGGGATACGCAGTATTTT
CAWSVTSGRAWDTQYF
>-|TRBV2|TRBJ2-1|-
TGTGCCAGCAGCCCCTCCTGGGGTGAGCAGTTCTTC
CASSPSWGEQFF
>once|TRBV7-6|TRBJ2-7|TRBD2
TGTGCCAGCAGCTTGAGGACTAGCGGGAAGGGCCCCTCCTACGAGCAGTACTTC
CASSLRTSGKGPSYEQYF
>-|TRBV28|TRBJ1-2|-
TGTGCCAGCAGTTTACAGGCCTATGGCTACACCTTC
CASSLQAYGYTF
>-|TRBV5-6|TRBJ1-2|-
TGTGCCAGCAGGGATCGTTCCGGCTACACCTTC
CASRDRSGYTF
>once|TRBV25-1|TRBJ1-1|-
TGTGCCAGCAGTGTAACTGCCTTGAACACTGAAGCTTTCTTT
CASSVTALNTEAFF
>-|TRBV7-2|TRBJ1-2|-
TGTGCCAGCAGCCTACAGTCGGGAAATAACTATGGCTACACCTTC
CASSLQSGNNYGYTF
>once|TRBV10-3|TRBJ2-5|-
TGTGCCATCAGTGAGATGGGGGAGACCCAGTACTTC
CAISEMGETQYF
>-|TRBV10-3|TRBJ2-3|-
TGTGCCATCAGTGAGTCGTCCGCCTTCGATACGCAGTATTTT
CAISESSAFDTQYF
>-|TRBV5-1|TRBJ2-1|-
TGCGCCAGCAGATCGAACAGCCCGGGGGATGAGCAGTTCTTC
CASRSNSPGDEQFF
>few|TRBV15|TRBJ2-7|TRBD2
TGTGCCACCGGGTCGGGGGGGAGCTCCTACGAGCAGTACTTC
CATGSGGSSYEQYF
>-|TRBV7-2|TRBJ1-5|-
TGTGCCAGCAGCTTAGATAGTAGAATCAATCAGCCCCAGCATTTT
CASSLDSRINQPQHF
>-|TRBV7-8|TRBJ2-5|-
TGTGCCAGCAGCGACTGGGCGAGCCAAGAGACCCAGTACTTC
CASSDWASQETQYF
>-|TRBV7-2|TRBJ2-1|-
TGTGCCAGCGGGGCAGGGGTGGGTTTATTCTATGAGCAGTTCTTC
CASGAGVGLFYEQFF
>-|TRBV7-2|TRBJ1-3|TRBD1
TGTGCCAGCAGCTCCCACAGGGGGCAGAGGAACACCATATATTTT
CASSSHRGQRNTIYF
>-|TRBV9|TRBJ1-5|-
TGTGCCAGCAGCGTAGGTGGAAGCAATCAGCCCCAGCATTTT
CASSVGGSNQPQHF
>-|TRBV19|TRBJ2-5|-
TGTGCCAGTAGTATTAAGGGAGAGACCCAGTACTTC
CASSIKGETQYF
>-|TRBV7-9|TRBJ2-1|-
TGTGCCAGCAGCTTAATACAGACAACTTACAATGAGCAGTTCTTC
CASSLIQTTYNEQFF
>-|TRBV25-1|TRBJ2-7|-
TGTGCCAGCAGTGAAAATAGGATCTTGAGCTCCTACGAGCAGTACTTC
CASSENRILSSYEQYF
>-|TRBV28|TRBJ1-3|TRBD1
TGTGCCAGCAGTCTCCGACAGGGAACTGGAAACACCATATATTTT
CASSLRQGTGNTIYF
>few|TRBV4-2|TRBJ2-3|-
TGTGCCAGCAGCCAAGATCCACCTGCCCGGCAGGGCCCAGATACGCAGTATTTT
CASSQDPPARQGPDTQYF
>-|TRBV27|TRBJ1-6|-
TGTGCCAGCAGGACAGCCTCGCAAAATTCACCCCTCCACTTT
CASRTASQNSPLHF
>-|TRBV27|TRBJ1-2|-
TGTGCCAGCAGTTTGGCGGCAGTCCCCAACTATGGCTACACCTTC
CASSLAAVPNYGYTF
>-|TRBV7-9|TRBJ2-6|-
TGTGCCAGCAGAACCCTCGCGCAGGGAGATTCTGGGGCCAACGTCCTGACTTTC
CASRTLAQGDSGANVLTF
>-|TRBV10-1|TRBJ2-2|TRBD2
TGCGCCAGCAGCGCCCCCCTTACTAGCGGGGTTGCGAACACCGGGGAGCTGTTTTTT
CASSAPLTSGVANTGELFF
>once|TRBV10-1|TRBJ2-7|TRBD2
TGCGCCAGCAGTGAGTACTCGGGGGGCGAGCAGTACTTC
CASSEYSGGEQYF
>-|TRBV7-8|TRBJ1-5|-
TGTGCCAGCAGCCTAGGGCGGTATAGCAATCAGCCCCAGCATTTT
CASSLGRYSNQPQHF
>-|TRBV5-5|TRBJ2-7|TRBD1
TGTGCCAGCAGCGGTAAGGGGGACAGGGACTCCTACGAGCAGTACTTC
CASSGKGDRDSYEQYF
>-|TRBV6-1|TRBJ2-7|-
TGTGCCAGCAGCGATCGGGTTTACGAGCAGTACTTC
CASSDRVYEQYF
>-|TRBV6-4|TRBJ2-3|TRBD2
TGTGCCAGCAGTGCGTCGCTAGCGGGACCAGATACGCAGTATTTT
CASSASLAGPDTQYF
>-|TRBV6-6|TRBJ2-7|-
TGTGCCAGCAGTCCCTCGACAGGGAGGTACGAGCAGTACTTC
CASSPSTGRYEQYF
>-|TRBV2|TRBJ2-1|-
TGTGCCAGCAATACGGGGGGCGGGGTCCATGAGCAGTTCTTC
CASNTGGGVHEQFF
>-|TRBV6-5|TRBJ2-1|-
TGTGCCAGCAGACCCTCCCGCGGGCCCTACAATGAGCAGTTCTTC
CASRPSRGPYNEQFF
>-|TRBV18|TRBJ2-5|-
TGTGCCAGCTCACCACTAATTGGCGGGACCCAAGAGACCCAGTACTTC
CASSPLIGGTQETQYF
>-|TRBV6-6|TRBJ2-7|-
TGTGCCAGCAGTTACTCCGGGGGCGGGGGCTCCTACGAGCAGTACTTC
CASSYSGGGGSYEQYF
>-|TRBV5-4|TRBJ2-3|-
TGTGCCAGCAGTCCCGGAGGCGTTTACACAGATACGCAGTATTTT
CASSPGGVYTDTQYF
>-|TRBV6-5|TRBJ2-3|-
TGTGCCAGCAGTCGGAACCGGACGCCATTTACGCAGTATTTT
CASSRNRTPFTQYF
>-|TRBV4-2|TRBJ2-1|-
TGTGCCAGCAGCCTCGCCGGGGGGGACAGCAACAATGAGCAGTTCTTC
CASSLAGGDSNNEQFF
>once|TRBV15|TRBJ2-3|TRBD1
TGTGCCACGACCACAGGGGGGCGGACAGATACGCAGTATTTT
CATTTGGRTDTQYF
>once|TRBV30|TRBJ2-3|-
TGTGCCTGGAGTGGTCGAAATAGCGAAGCAGATACGCAGTATTTT
CAWSGRNSEADTQYF
>-|TRBV5-1|TRBJ1-2|TRBD1
TGCGCCAGCAGCTTTTTAGGACAGGGGGCCCGGGATAACTATGGCTACACCTTC
CASSFLGQGARDNYGYTF
>-|TRBV9|TRBJ2-7|-
TGTGCCAGCAGCGAAGGGATAGGGACCTACGAGCAGTACTTC
CASSEGIGTYEQYF
>-|TRBV11-2|TRBJ2-2|TRBD2
TGTGCCAGCAGCAAAGCGGGAGCCTCAACCGGGGAGCTGTTTTTT
CASSKAGASTGELFF
>-|TRBV2|TRBJ2-1|TRBD2
TGTGCCAGCAACCCCAGACTAGCGGGGGGGCGGGTTGAGCAGTTCTTC
CASNPRLAGGRVEQFF